These T cell receptor beta chains were read from a single sample in a study of shared clonotypes between healthy human individuals. The data were produced by immunoSEQ multiplex PCR, yet TCRdb's version contains in-frame clones alone and is incomplete. The table lists 1,500,000 or so clones, over 95% of them singletons. The sequencing sample was made of naive CD4+ T cells sorted from blood. The receptor set was obtained from a man in his thirties or forties in good health. CDR3s include the opening cysteine and the closing phenylalanine or tryptophan. The D gene is left open where the match is weak. Size tells how often a clone was seen (once, few, many) or the class of an expanded clone, and some rows leave it out.

clone size: .
V gene: TRBV9
J gene: TRBJ2-7
D gene: TRBD1
CDR3 DNA: TGTGCCAGCAGCAAGGGACAGCCTTCCTACGAGCAGTACTTC
CDR3 protein: CASSKGQPSYEQYF

clone size: .
V gene: TRBV10-3
J gene: TRBJ1-4
D gene: .
CDR3 DNA: TGTGCCATCGGGCAGGGATATAATGAAAAACTGTTTTTT
CDR3 protein: CAIGQGYNEKLFF

clone size: .
V gene: TRBV7-9
J gene: TRBJ1-1
D gene: .
CDR3 DNA: TGTGCCAGCAGCTTTCAAAGAGAAGCTTTCTTT
CDR3 protein: CASSFQREAFF

clone size: .
V gene: TRBV29-1
J gene: TRBJ2-7
D gene: .
CDR3 DNA: TGCAGCGTGGAGTTGGGAGCACACCCCTACGAGCAGTACTTC
CDR3 protein: CSVELGAHPYEQYF

clone size: .
V gene: TRBV5-1
J gene: TRBJ2-1
D gene: .
CDR3 DNA: TGCGCCAGCAGCTTCCGGGTAAGCTCCTACAATGAGCAGTTCTTC
CDR3 protein: CASSFRVSSYNEQFF

clone size: .
V gene: TRBV7-9
J gene: TRBJ2-7
D gene: TRBD1
CDR3 DNA: TGTGCCAGCAGCAACCACCCGGGACAGGGGTACTTC
CDR3 protein: CASSNHPGQGYF

clone size: .
V gene: TRBV11-2
J gene: TRBJ2-3
D gene: .
CDR3 DNA: TGTGCCAGCAGCTCTAGGATCACAGATACGCAGTATTTT
CDR3 protein: CASSSRITDTQYF

clone size: .
V gene: TRBV29-1
J gene: TRBJ2-7
D gene: TRBD2
CDR3 DNA: TGCAGCGTAGCCCCAGGACTAGACGAGCAGTACTTC
CDR3 protein: CSVAPGLDEQYF

clone size: .
V gene: TRBV4-1
J gene: TRBJ2-7
D gene: .
CDR3 DNA: TGCGCCAGCAGCCAAGCTGCACCGAGCTACGAGCAGTACTTC
CDR3 protein: CASSQAAPSYEQYF

clone size: .
V gene: TRBV7-9
J gene: TRBJ2-3
D gene: .
CDR3 DNA: TGTGCCAGCAGCTTAGTCGGCGGAGCGCGGGGCGCAGATACGCAGTATTTT
CDR3 protein: CASSLVGGARGADTQYF

clone size: .
V gene: TRBV7-8
J gene: TRBJ2-3
D gene: .
CDR3 DNA: TGTGCCAGCAGTTCACAGGCTACCACAGATACGCAGTATTTT
CDR3 protein: CASSSQATTDTQYF

clone size: many
V gene: TRBV20-1
J gene: TRBJ2-7
D gene: .
CDR3 DNA: TGCAGTGCTCCCCAGGACGGCGAGCAGTACTTC
CDR3 protein: CSAPQDGEQYF

clone size: .
V gene: TRBV5-1
J gene: TRBJ2-2
D gene: .
CDR3 DNA: TGCGCCAGCAGCCTACCGGTCACCGGGGAGCTGTTTTTT
CDR3 protein: CASSLPVTGELFF

clone size: .
V gene: TRBV27
J gene: TRBJ2-1
D gene: .
CDR3 DNA: TGTGCCAGCAGCCCATCCGGGGTCCCAAGAGAGCAGTTCTTC
CDR3 protein: CASSPSGVPREQFF

clone size: .
V gene: TRBV4-2
J gene: TRBJ2-1
D gene: TRBD1
CDR3 DNA: TGTGCCAGCAGCCAGGAGCCGGGACAGGGCCCTTACAATGAGCAGTTCTTC
CDR3 protein: CASSQEPGQGPYNEQFF

clone size: .
V gene: TRBV7-2
J gene: TRBJ1-2
D gene: TRBD1
CDR3 DNA: TGTGCCAGCAGCTTCCTCCGAGGACAGGGCTATTATGGCTACACCTTC
CDR3 protein: CASSFLRGQGYYGYTF

clone size: .
V gene: TRBV6-1
J gene: TRBJ1-5
D gene: .
CDR3 DNA: TGTGCCAGCAGTGGGAGGAGGGTGAGCAATCAGCCCCAGCATTTT
CDR3 protein: CASSGRRVSNQPQHF

clone size: .
V gene: TRBV2
J gene: TRBJ2-7
D gene: .
CDR3 DNA: TGTGCCAGCAGTGTACAGTCGGCGGGCTCCGAGCAGTACTTC
CDR3 protein: CASSVQSAGSEQYF

clone size: .
V gene: TRBV11-2
J gene: TRBJ2-2
D gene: .
CDR3 DNA: TGTGCCAGCAGCTTCCTACGGGTCAACACCGGGGAGCTGTTTTTT
CDR3 protein: CASSFLRVNTGELFF

clone size: .
V gene: TRBV19
J gene: TRBJ2-1
D gene: TRBD1
CDR3 DNA: TGTGCCAGTAGTATAATCCAGGGGGCTTACAATGAGCAGTTCTTC
CDR3 protein: CASSIIQGAYNEQFF

clone size: .
V gene: TRBV19
J gene: TRBJ2-1
D gene: TRBD2
CDR3 DNA: TGTGCCAGTAGTATGCGGCGGGAGGGCGGAAATGAGCAGTTCTTC
CDR3 protein: CASSMRREGGNEQFF

clone size: .
V gene: TRBV5-1
J gene: TRBJ2-3
D gene: .
CDR3 DNA: TGCGCCAGCAGCTTGGGACTAGACACAGATACGCAGTATTTT
CDR3 protein: CASSLGLDTDTQYF

clone size: .
V gene: TRBV5-4
J gene: TRBJ2-5
D gene: .
CDR3 DNA: TGTGCCAGCAGCTTGGGGTCGGAGGAGACCCAGTACTTC
CDR3 protein: CASSLGSEETQYF

clone size: .
V gene: TRBV18
J gene: TRBJ2-1
D gene: .
CDR3 DNA: TGTGCCAGCTCACCAAATAGTGCGGAGTACAATGAGCAGTTCTTC
CDR3 protein: CASSPNSAEYNEQFF

clone size: .
V gene: TRBV28
J gene: TRBJ2-6
D gene: .
CDR3 DNA: TGTGCCAGCAGTTTAACAGACTCTGGGGCCAACGTCCTGACTTTC
CDR3 protein: CASSLTDSGANVLTF

clone size: .
V gene: TRBV27
J gene: TRBJ2-1
D gene: TRBD2
CDR3 DNA: TGTGCCAGCACCCCCGGGAGGGCAAACTACAATGAGCAGTTCTTC
CDR3 protein: CASTPGRANYNEQFF

clone size: .
V gene: TRBV11-3
J gene: TRBJ2-2
D gene: TRBD1
CDR3 DNA: TGTGCCAGCAGCTACACAGGGGTCTCCGGGGAGCTGTTTTTT
CDR3 protein: CASSYTGVSGELFF

clone size: .
V gene: TRBV28
J gene: TRBJ1-1
D gene: .
CDR3 DNA: TGTGCCAGCAGTTTACGGGGGGCAACTGAAGCTTTCTTT
CDR3 protein: CASSLRGATEAFF

clone size: .
V gene: TRBV10-1
J gene: TRBJ2-1
D gene: TRBD1
CDR3 DNA: TGCGCCAGCAGTGAGTCACAGGGGCTGTTCTACAATGAGCAGTTCTTC
CDR3 protein: CASSESQGLFYNEQFF

clone size: .
V gene: TRBV15
J gene: TRBJ2-5
D gene: .
CDR3 DNA: TGTGCCACCAGCAGACTCCGGGAGACCCAGTACTTC
CDR3 protein: CATSRLRETQYF

clone size: once
V gene: TRBV5-1
J gene: TRBJ2-3
D gene: TRBD2
CDR3 DNA: TGCGCCAGCAGCTCAGGGACTAGCGGCACTAGCACAGATACGCAGTATTTT
CDR3 protein: CASSSGTSGTSTDTQYF

clone size: .
V gene: TRBV27
J gene: TRBJ1-2
D gene: .
CDR3 DNA: TGTGCCAGCAGTTCCTGGATTGGCCAGGAGGGCGGCTACACCTTC
CDR3 protein: CASSSWIGQEGGYTF

clone size: .
V gene: TRBV2
J gene: TRBJ2-2
D gene: .
CDR3 DNA: TGTGCCAGCAGTGCCCTCGGCACCGGGGAGCTGTTTTTT
CDR3 protein: CASSALGTGELFF

clone size: .
V gene: TRBV18
J gene: TRBJ1-1
D gene: .
CDR3 DNA: TGTGCCAGCTCACTCCTAGGGAGGGAAACTGAAGCTTTCTTT
CDR3 protein: CASSLLGRETEAFF

clone size: .
V gene: TRBV18
J gene: TRBJ1-4
D gene: TRBD1
CDR3 DNA: TGTGCCAGCTCACAAACTCAGGGGGCGCGGTCTAATGAAAAACTGTTTTTT
CDR3 protein: CASSQTQGARSNEKLFF

clone size: .
V gene: TRBV5-1
J gene: TRBJ2-2
D gene: .
CDR3 DNA: TGCGCCAGCAGCTGGACAGTGACCGGGGAGCTGTTTTTT
CDR3 protein: CASSWTVTGELFF

clone size: .
V gene: TRBV18
J gene: TRBJ2-5
D gene: .
CDR3 DNA: TGTGCCAGCTCACCCACATTAGGGAACCAAGAGACCCAGTACTTC
CDR3 protein: CASSPTLGNQETQYF

clone size: .
V gene: TRBV11-2
J gene: TRBJ2-2
D gene: TRBD2
CDR3 DNA: TGTGCCAGCAGTCTACGACTAGCGGGTGAGACCGGGGAGCTGTTTTTT
CDR3 protein: CASSLRLAGETGELFF

clone size: .
V gene: TRBV6-5
J gene: TRBJ1-3
D gene: .
CDR3 DNA: TGTGCCAGCAGAGTGACAGCATTAGGAAACACCATATATTTT
CDR3 protein: CASRVTALGNTIYF

clone size: .
V gene: TRBV6-6
J gene: TRBJ2-7
D gene: .
CDR3 DNA: TGTGCCAGCTACCATAGTTCCGGGCAGTACTTC
CDR3 protein: CASYHSSGQYF

clone size: .
V gene: TRBV5-4
J gene: TRBJ2-3
D gene: .
CDR3 DNA: TGTGCCAGCAGCCAACCCCCTACGAGCACAGATACGCAGTATTTT
CDR3 protein: CASSQPPTSTDTQYF

clone size: .
V gene: TRBV14
J gene: TRBJ2-6
D gene: .
CDR3 DNA: TGTGCCAGCAGCCGCTTCGGGGCGCGGATAAACCCTGGGGCCAACGTCCTGACTTTC
CDR3 protein: CASSRFGARINPGANVLTF

clone size: .
V gene: TRBV7-8
J gene: TRBJ1-1
D gene: .
CDR3 DNA: TGTGCCAGCAGCTTAGGGATATACCTTGAAGCTTTCTTT
CDR3 protein: CASSLGIYLEAFF

clone size: .
V gene: TRBV9
J gene: TRBJ2-2
D gene: TRBD2
CDR3 DNA: TGTGCCAGCAGCGTCGGGACTAGCGGGAGGGCGAACACCGGGGAGCTGTTTTTT
CDR3 protein: CASSVGTSGRANTGELFF

clone size: .
V gene: TRBV4-3
J gene: TRBJ2-1
D gene: .
CDR3 DNA: TGCGCCAGCAGCCAATGGTCGGGGAACAATGAGCAGTTCTTC
CDR3 protein: CASSQWSGNNEQFF

clone size: .
V gene: TRBV7-9
J gene: TRBJ2-7
D gene: .
CDR3 DNA: TGTGCCAGCAGCTTATCACCCCGGACAGCGACCTACGAGCAGTACTTC
CDR3 protein: CASSLSPRTATYEQYF

clone size: .
V gene: TRBV5-1
J gene: TRBJ1-5
D gene: .
CDR3 DNA: TGCGCCAGCAGTCGTGGGGGCAATCAGCCCCAGCATTTT
CDR3 protein: CASSRGGNQPQHF

clone size: .
V gene: TRBV10-1
J gene: TRBJ2-5
D gene: .
CDR3 DNA: TGCGCCAGCAGTGAGTACTCCGGATATCCCGAGACCCAGTACTTC
CDR3 protein: CASSEYSGYPETQYF